The 22 T cell receptor beta chains below all came from one sample that was sequenced in a study of blood T cell repertoires in COVID-19 (dated by TCRdb to the early 2020s). The receptor library was made with the immunoSEQ multiplex PCR assay. The table was pulled from immuneACCESS by TCRdb, which kept in-frame rearrangements only. Such tables lose some clones; where checked, under half of the loss comes from unresolved V genes, and the rest has no known cause. The sample table holds some 100,000 clones, of which roughly 87% were seen once. The ten largest clones take up less than 8.5% of the sample. The sample was peripheral blood. These receptor sequences come from a man aged 30 to 45 in a cohort sampled during active COVID-19.

The chain has TRBV7-2 and TRBJ2-1, with D perhaps matching TRBD2 (6 bases). The V end lost 4 bases, the J end lost 0 bases, and 13 bases lay between the germline ends. The CDR3 loop spans 16 amino acids. Looked up from germline, CDR1 is SGHTA and CDR2 is FQGNSA. CDR3 loop: CASSSTGLLSYNEQFF. In DNA, the CDR3 is TGTGCCAGCAGCTCCACGGGACTCCTCTCCTACAATGAGCAGTTCTTC.

The chain couples TRBV30 to TRBJ1-6; 11 bases map to TRBD1. The germline V gene has CDR1 GTSNPN and CDR2 SVGIG (reference sequence). The trim removed 2 bases at V and 14 bases at J, leaving 8 bases unmatched. CDR3 length: 14 amino acids. The DNA for the CDR3 is TGTGCCTGGAGTCGTGGGACAGGGGGTAACACCCTCCACTTT. Encoded protein: CAWSRGTGGNTLHF.

This CDR3 reads CATSKGALKTQYF. In DNA form, the CDR3 reads TGTGCCACCAGCAAGGGGGCTCTTAAGACCCAGTACTTC. The V and J genes are TRBV15 and TRBJ2-5; 7 bases map to TRBD1. This CDR3 contains 13 residues. From germline, CDR1 is LNHNV and CDR2 YYDKDF (reference sequence). Trimming at V came to 4 bases and at J to 6 bases, leaving 5 bases not matched to a gene. The full variable domain, its missing parts supplied by reference TRBV15 and TRBJ2-5, is DAMVIQNPRYQVTQFGKPVTLSCSQTLNHNVMYWYQQKSSQAPKLLFHYYDKDFNNEADTPDNFQSRRPNTSFCFLDIRSPGLGDTAMYLCATSKGALKTQYFGPGTRLLVL.

The genes are TRBV6-2 or TRBV6-3 and TRBJ1-2; 7 nucleotides line up with TRBD1. Germline values: CDR1 MNHEY, CDR2 SVGEGT. The CDR3 length is 15 residues. V was clipped by 5 bases and J by 4 bases; unmatched bases: 10. DNA of the CDR3: TGTGCCAGCAGTCCATACGTCGGGACAGCCTATGGCTACACCTTC. This encodes CASSPYVGTAYGYTF.

The chain joins TRBV7-9 to TRBJ1-2; 7 nucleotides align to TRBD1. Trimming at V came to 5 bases and at J to 4 bases, leaving 7 bases not matched to a gene. Looked up from germline, CDR1 is SEHNR and CDR2 is FQNEAQ (reference sequence). The CDR3 has 14 residues. CDR3 nucleotide sequence: TGTGCCAGCAGCCCCTCGGGACAGTCCTATGGCTACACCTTC. The encoded protein is CASSPSGQSYGYTF.

The chain recombines TRBV7-7 with TRBJ1-1, with a weak D call TRBD1 (6 bases). Per the germline V gene, CDR1 is SSHAT and CDR2 is FNYEAQ (reference sequence). Between the trimmed V and J ends, which lost 1 base and 8 bases, there was a span of 20 bases. This CDR3 contains 16 residues. CDR3 amino acids: CASSLVGGVTRGEAFF. DNA for the CDR3: TGTGCCAGCAGCTTAGTAGGGGGTGTCACCCGGGGCGAAGCTTTCTTT.

The chain recombines TRBV11-2 with TRBJ1-5, with TRBD1 as a possible D gene (5 bases). V shed 4 bases and J shed 4 bases, with 11 bases lying between them. Germline V gives CDR1 SGHAT, CDR2 FQNNGV. There are 14 residues in the CDR3. The CDR3: CASSSTDRNQPQHF. The CDR3 nucleotides are TGTGCCAGCAGCTCGACCGACAGAAATCAGCCCCAGCATTTT. Full variable domain (outside the CDR3, taken from reference TRBV11-2 and TRBJ1-5): EAGVAQSPRYKIIEKRQSVAFWCNPISGHATLYWYQQILGQGPKLLIQFQNNGVVDDSQLPKDRFSAERLKGVDSTLKIQPAKLEDSAVYLCASSSTDRNQPQHFGDGTRLSIL.

This chain uses TRBV7-2 with TRBJ2-5; 12 bases map to TRBD2. Germline assignment: CDR1 SGHTA and CDR2 FQGNSA. J gave up 5 bases and V 1 base, and 8 bases lay outside the gene matches. The CDR3 runs 17 residues. CDR3 sequence reads: CASSLGSSGGAGETQYF. As DNA, the CDR3 is TGTGCCAGCAGCTTAGGATCTAGCGGGGGGGCTGGGGAGACCCAGTACTTC.

The J gene is TRBJ1-4, the V gene TRBV11-2, with 9 bases fitting TRBD1. J was trimmed by 8 bases and V by 5 bases; bases with no gene match: 9. Germline V gene lookup returns CDR1 SGHAT and CDR2 FQNNGV. The CDR3 runs 15 residues. In DNA, the CDR3 is TGTGCCAGCAGCCCGGGGACAGGGCTATACGAAAAACTGTTTTTT. Translation gives CASSPGTGLYEKLFF. Full variable domain (outside the CDR3, taken from reference TRBV11-2 and TRBJ1-4): EAGVAQSPRYKIIEKRQSVAFWCNPISGHATLYWYQQILGQGPKLLIQFQNNGVVDDSQLPKDRFSAERLKGVDSTLKIQPAKLEDSAVYLCASSPGTGLYEKLFFGSGTQLSVL.

In its sample, this clone was seen a few times. V and J are TRBV20-1 and TRBJ2-7; no clear D gene. Germline V CDR1 and CDR2: DFQATT, SNEGSKA (reference sequence). The V gene lost 3 bases and the J gene lost 2 bases, with 5 bases spanning the gap. The CDR3 consists of 11 residues. The CDR3, as DNA: TGCAGTGCTAGGTCCACCTACGAGCAGTACTTC. It specifies CSARSTYEQYF.

The chain couples TRBV4-1 to TRBJ2-5; D gene unclear. The CDR3 extends over 14 amino acids. Germline V gives CDR1 MGHRA, CDR2 YSYEKL. Trimming shortened V by 1 base and J by 1 base, and 7 bases separated the two germline ends. CDR3 nucleotide sequence: TGCGCCAGCAGCCAAGGGTACGGCCAAGAGACCCAGTACTTC. The encoded protein is CASSQGYGQETQYF.

This sequence joins TRBV12-5 and TRBJ2-7; TRBD1 agrees at 10 bases. V lost 0 bases, J lost 4 bases, and 9 bases stayed unmatched. CDR3 length equals 17 residues. The germline V gene encodes CDR1 LGHNT and CDR2 FRNRAP. The CDR3 protein is CASGLVVEGTGAYEQYF. The CDR3 nucleotides read TGTGCTAGTGGTTTGGTGGTGGAAGGGACAGGGGCTTACGAGCAGTACTTC.

The V gene is TRBV18, the J gene TRBJ1-4, with 9 bases lining up with TRBD1. CDR3 length: 18 residues. The ends lost 2 bases at V and 2 bases at J; junction bases unmatched: 9. Germline loops: CDR1 KGHSH, CDR2 LQKENI. The CDR3 nucleotides read TGTGCCAGCTCACCAGGGACAGGGAGCTCCCAGACTAATGAAAAACTGTTTTTT. Residues: CASSPGTGSSQTNEKLFF. Using reference TRBV18 and TRBJ1-4 for the parts outside the CDR3, the full variable domain is NAGVMQNPRHLVRRRGQEARLRCSPMKGHSHVYWYRQLPEEGLKFMVYLQKENIIDESGMPKERFSAEFPKEGPSILRIQQVVRGDSAAYFCASSPGTGSSQTNEKLFFGSGTQLSVL.

The chain combines TRBV19 with TRBJ2-7; 8 bases match TRBD1. V shed 6 bases and J 4 bases; nucleotides not matched to a gene: 11. The CDR3 has 15 residues. The V gene's germline CDR1 is LNHDA and CDR2 SQIVND (reference sequence). CDR3 amino acids: CASSLSYRGVYEQYF. CDR3 bases: TGTGCCAGTAGCCTATCGTACAGGGGGGTTTACGAGCAGTACTTC.

The chain carries TRBV12-5 and TRBJ1-2; TRBD1 matches 7 bases. With 3 bases clipped from V and 4 bases from J, the junction kept 17 bases outside the gene matches. Per the germline V gene, CDR1 is LGHNT and CDR2 is FRNRAP. This CDR3 spans 18 amino acids. The CDR3 spells CASGFTLRQGDRGYGYTF. Here the CDR3 DNA reads TGTGCTAGTGGTTTCACCCTCAGACAGGGCGATCGCGGCTATGGCTACACCTTC.

This clone was seen once. The V call is TRBV7-9, the J call TRBJ2-7, with TRBD2 matching 7 bases. CDR1 and CDR2 from the germline V gene are SEHNR and FQNEAQ (reference sequence). The CDR3 is 17 amino acids. The trim removed 0 bases at V and 0 bases at J, leaving 8 bases unmatched. CDR3 nucleotides: TGTGCCAGCAGCTTAGCGCCCCCGGGACTACCCTCCTACGAGCAGTACTTC. Protein sequence: CASSLAPPGLPSYEQYF.

The J gene is TRBJ2-3, the V gene TRBV6-5; D remains ambiguous. The CDR3 totals 14 residues. Trimming removed 0 bases from V and 1 base from J, with 5 bases in between. The germline V gene has CDR1 MNHEY and CDR2 SVGAGI. CDR3 residues: CASSYSTRTDTQYF. The CDR3 nucleotides are TGTGCCAGCAGTTACTCAACTCGCACAGATACGCAGTATTTT.

This clone showed up just once. J is TRBJ2-3 and V is TRBV5-4; TRBD2 matches at 11 bases. This CDR3 spans 16 amino acids. Germline CDR1 is SGHNT and CDR2 is YYREEE (reference sequence). Unmatched junction bases numbered 4, after V lost 4 bases and J lost 0 bases. The CDR3: CASSRLAGMSTDTQYF. CDR3 in DNA: TGTGCCAGCAGCCGACTAGCGGGGATGAGCACAGATACGCAGTATTTT.

This chain uses TRBV28 with TRBJ1-1; 8 nucleotides match TRBD1. CDR3 size: 15 residues. Trimming removed 7 bases from V and 2 bases from J; junction bases left unmatched: 9. Germline-derived CDR1 and CDR2 are MDHEN and SYDVKM. The CDR3 DNA sequence: TGTGCCAGCAATAACCTGACAGGGGTCAACACTGAAGCTTTCTTT. This codes for CASNNLTGVNTEAFF. The complete variable domain, with remaining parts taken from reference TRBV28 and TRBJ1-1, reads DVKVTQSSRYLVKRTGEKVFLECVQDMDHENMFWYRQDPGLGLRLIYFSYDVKMKEKGDIPEGYSVSREKKERFSLILESASTNQTSMYLCASNNLTGVNTEAFFGQGTRLTVV.

The chain uses TRBV6-2 or TRBV6-3 and TRBJ2-3; TRBD1 matches at 9 bases. Germline-derived CDR1 and CDR2 are MNHEY and SVGEGT. V gave up 7 bases and J gave up 5 bases; unmatched junction bases: 7. The CDR3 sequence is 14 residues long. The CDR3 loop is CASNPGQGIDTQYF. Written as DNA, the CDR3 is TGTGCCAGCAACCCGGGACAGGGAATAGATACGCAGTATTTT.

This clone was recorded once. This chain joins TRBV12-3 or TRBV12-4 and TRBJ1-1, with D uncertain. Trimming stripped 6 bases from V and 4 bases from J, with 12 bases between. This CDR3 spans 13 amino acids. The CDR3 sequence: CASSTQRATEAFF. The CDR3 region has the DNA TGTGCCAGCAGCACCCAACGCGCCACTGAAGCTTTCTTT.

The chain recombines TRBV2 with TRBJ1-6; TRBD1 might be the D (6 bases). The V end was cut by 6 bases, the J end by 6 bases, with 15 bases between. The germline gives CDR1 SNHLY, CDR2 FYNNEI. This CDR3 contains 15 residues. The CDR3 loop reads CASRSAVGGNSPLHF. The CDR3 region has the DNA TGTGCCAGCAGGTCCGCGGTAGGGGGTAATTCACCCCTCCACTTT.